The 32 T cell receptor beta chains below come from one sample, sequenced in a study of T cell responses to AZD1222 COVID-19 vaccine. The protocol was immunoSEQ multiplex PCR, while the TCRdb copy is restricted to in-frame clones and leaves out a portion. The table has 120,000 or so clones, more than 85% seen once. Sequences were derived from peripheral blood, sampled 28 days after the second AZD1222 dose. All receptors derive from an adult who received the AZD1222 COVID-19 vaccine.

The chain has TRBV7-9 and TRBJ1-5, with no clear D. The germline CDR1 and CDR2 sequences are SEHNR and FQNEAQ (reference sequence). This CDR3 has 15 residues. Trimming cost V 1 base and J 0 bases, with 7 bases left between them. The CDR3 region is CASSLGTYSNQPQHF. In nucleotides, the CDR3 is TGTGCCAGCAGCTTAGGAACCTATAGCAATCAGCCCCAGCATTTT.

The CDR3 DNA reads as TGCGCCAGCAGCCAAGCCGCAGGGTCCTACGAGCAGTACTTC. Amino acid sequence: CASSQAAGSYEQYF. The chain links TRBV4-3 to TRBJ2-7, with D maybe TRBD1 (5 bases). The CDR3 runs to 14 residues. The germline V and J ends were trimmed by 1 base and 1 base, with 8 bases remaining between them. Germline CDR1 LGHNA, CDR2 YSLEER.

J is TRBJ1-6 and V is TRBV6-5, with a possible D match to TRBD1 (5 bases). The CDR3 is 15 residues long. Germline lookup yields CDR1 MNHEY and CDR2 SVGAGI. With 2 bases removed from V and 7 bases from J, the gap between germline ends came to 12 bases. DNA for the CDR3: TGTGCCAGCAGTTACCAAGCAGGGTCGAATTCACCCCTCCACTTT. This translates into CASSYQAGSNSPLHF.

This chain uses TRBV18 with TRBJ2-7; 8 bases map to TRBD1. From germline, CDR1 is KGHSH and CDR2 LQKENI. The CDR3 is 14 residues long. V lost 3 bases to trimming and J lost 2 bases; unmatched junction nucleotides: 3. The CDR3 coding sequence is TGTGCCAGCTCACCCAGACAGGGGACCTACGAGCAGTACTTC. This gives the protein CASSPRQGTYEQYF.

The V and J genes are TRBV9 and TRBJ2-3, with 8 bases lining up with TRBD2. Unmatched junction bases numbered 7, after V lost 0 bases and J lost 4 bases. Germline values: CDR1 SGDLS, CDR2 YYNGEE. This CDR3 spans 16 amino acids. CDR3 nucleotide sequence: TGTGCCAGCAGCGTAGCTGGCGGGGGGCGCGCAGATACGCAGTATTTT. Translated, it gives CASSVAGGGRADTQYF.

V gene TRBV25-1 combines with J gene TRBJ1-6, with a weak D call TRBD1 (6 bases). Germline loops: CDR1 MGHDK, CDR2 SYGVNS. V lost 7 bases and J lost 5, with 15 bases in between. The CDR3 contains 15 residues. CDR3 in DNA: TGTGCCAGCACCCCAGGGGCTGGGAATAATTCACCCCTCCACTTT. Protein: CASTPGAGNNSPLHF. The whole variable domain, remainder taken from reference TRBV25-1 and TRBJ1-6, is EADIYQTPRYLVIGTGKKITLECSQTMGHDKMYWYQQDPGMELHLIHYSYGVNSTEKGDLSSESTVSRIRTEHFPLTLESARPSHTSQYLCASTPGAGNNSPLHFGNGTRLTVT.

This sequence joins TRBV7-3 and TRBJ2-5; D could derive from TRBD1 or TRBD2 (5 bases each). The CDR3 runs to 13 residues. Germline V gene data show CDR1 as SGHTA and CDR2 as FQGTGA. V was cut by 1 base and J by 3 bases, with 6 bases left in between. CDR3 DNA: TGTGCCAGCAGCTTAATGGGGGAAGAGACCCAGTACTTC. Amino acids: CASSLMGEETQYF.

V gene TRBV18 combines with J gene TRBJ2-3; no reliable D call. Trimming shortened V by 6 bases and J by 2 bases, and 3 bases separated the two germline ends. The CDR3 consists of 11 residues. Germline V gene lookup returns CDR1 KGHSH and CDR2 LQKENI. CDR3 DNA sequence: TGTGCCAGCTCCAACACAGATACGCAGTATTTT. Translation: CASSNTDTQYF. The whole variable domain, remainder taken from reference TRBV18 and TRBJ2-3, is NAGVMQNPRHLVRRRGQEARLRCSPMKGHSHVYWYRQLPEEGLKFMVYLQKENIIDESGMPKERFSAEFPKEGPSILRIQQVVRGDSAAYFCASSNTDTQYFGPGTRLTVL.

The genes are TRBV3-1 (or the pseudogene TRBV3-2) and TRBJ1-4; tentative D call: TRBD1 (6 bases). The germline CDR1 and CDR2 sequences are LGHDT and YNNKEL (reference sequence). Trimming took off 0 bases at V and 5 bases at J, with 13 bases between the two ends. This CDR3 is built from 16 residues. CDR3 nucleotide sequence: TGTGCCAGCAGCCAAGATGGGTCAAGGGGGAATGAAAAACTGTTTTTT. Its protein product is CASSQDGSRGNEKLFF.

Comments on this clone: Other nucleotide sequences from this sample produce the same CDR3. The chain uses TRBV28 and TRBJ1-1; D may be TRBD1 (5 bases). V shed 1 base and J shed 1 base, with 10 bases lying between them. Germline-derived CDR1 and CDR2 are MDHEN and SYDVKM. CDR3 size: 15 residues. The CDR3 region is CASSLYRGTNTEAFF. The CDR3 region has the DNA TGTGCCAGCAGTTTATATCGGGGGACGAACACTGAAGCTTTCTTT.

The J gene is TRBJ2-2, the V gene TRBV2; D is uncertain. There are 15 residues in the CDR3. Trimming took off 6 bases at V and 4 bases at J, with 15 bases between the two ends. Looked up from germline, CDR1 is SNHLY and CDR2 is FYNNEI. The CDR3 coding sequence is TGTGCCAGCAGAATATCTCCTGGCAGCACCGGGGAGCTGTTTTTT. It is translated as CASRISPGSTGELFF.

The CDR3 region has the DNA TGTGCAAGTCGCTTAACCCTACTTCCGGACAGGGGGAACACCGGGGAGCTGTTTTTT. It yields the protein CASRLTLLPDRGNTGELFF. The chain carries TRBV12-2 and TRBJ2-2; TRBD1 reflects the table's D call only, with no check against the DNA. TRBV12-2 is a recognized pseudogene. This CDR3 comprises 19 residues.

This rearrangement joins TRBV30 to TRBJ1-5, with D uncertain. Germline lookup yields CDR1 GTSNPN and CDR2 SVGIG (reference sequence). The V gene lost 0 bases and the J gene lost 5 bases, with 8 bases spanning the gap. The CDR3 length is 13 residues. The CDR3 coding sequence is TGTGCCTGGAGTGTAGGGCTGGATCAGCCCCAGCATTTT. Its protein product is CAWSVGLDQPQHF.

The chain is built from TRBV29-1 and TRBJ2-1; D ambiguous. CDR1 and CDR2 (germline): SQVTM, ANQGSEA. CDR3 length equals 14 residues. V was cut by 5 bases and J by 6 bases, with 17 bases left in between. The CDR3, as DNA: TGCAGCGTTACGATCTCGAAAGGGCTCAATGAGCAGTTCTTC. This gives the protein CSVTISKGLNEQFF.

The J gene is TRBJ1-1, the V gene TRBV4-3; D call uncertain. V was cut by 3 bases and J by 0 bases, with 11 bases left in between. This CDR3 is 15 amino acids long. Looked up from germline, CDR1 is LGHNA and CDR2 is YSLEER. The CDR3 coding sequence is TGCGCCAGCAGCCAGAGCAGAACCATGAACACTGAAGCTTTCTTT. Translated, it gives CASSQSRTMNTEAFF.

The CDR3 nucleotides are TGCAGTGCTAGTAGGGCACGAGGAAACACCATATATTTT. Translating gives CSASRARGNTIYF. V gene TRBV20-1 combines with J gene TRBJ1-3; no firm D call. V lost 3 bases, J lost 4 bases, and 10 bases lay in between. The germline V gene encodes CDR1 DFQATT and CDR2 SNEGSKA (reference sequence). The CDR3 has 13 residues.

The V gene is TRBV9, the J gene TRBJ2-1, with 12 bases that match TRBD2. CDR1 SGDLS and CDR2 YYNGEE come from the germline V gene. V dropped 0 bases and J dropped 2; count of bases not matched to a gene: 3. The CDR3 is 17 amino acids. The CDR3 loop is CASSVGLAGVPYNEQFF. Written as DNA, the CDR3 is TGTGCCAGCAGCGTAGGACTAGCGGGAGTACCCTACAATGAGCAGTTCTTC.

This clone was seen only once. The chain has TRBV7-6 and TRBJ2-1; 13 bases align to TRBD2. V shed 5 bases, J shed 9 bases, and the junction held 4 bases outside the gene matches. This CDR3 is built from 14 residues. In germline, CDR1 is SGHVS, CDR2 FNYEAQ. The CDR3 DNA reads TGTGCCAGCAGCCTGACTAGCGGGAGGAGTGAGCAGTTCTTC. Its protein product is CASSLTSGRSEQFF.

CDR3 sequence: CASSPPVVAGSYEQYF. DNA for the CDR3: TGTGCCAGCTCACCACCGGTCGTAGCGGGGTCCTACGAGCAGTACTTC. The chain uses TRBV18 and TRBJ2-7, with TRBD2 matching 8 bases. With V trimmed by 0 bases and J by 1 base, 5 bases remained unmatched. CDR3 length equals 16 residues. CDR1 KGHSH and CDR2 LQKENI come from the germline V gene.

V and J are TRBV7-8 and TRBJ2-1; 8 bases agree with TRBD1. CDR1 SGHVS and CDR2 FQNEAQ come from the germline V gene. The CDR3 length is 17 residues. The V segment lost 2 bases and the J segment 0 bases; nucleotides outside the gene matches: 6. The CDR3 DNA sequence: TGTGCCAGCAGCTTAAACAGGGGGGAGAGCTCCTACAATGAGCAGTTCTTC. Translation: CASSLNRGESSYNEQFF.

The V and J genes are TRBV11-2 and TRBJ1-6; TRBD1 might be the D (5 bases). Germline loops: CDR1 SGHAT, CDR2 FQNNGV. The V end was cut by 2 bases, the J end by 7 bases, with 12 bases between. This CDR3 has 15 amino acids. CDR3 protein: CASSLLGLENSPLHF. CDR3 DNA: TGTGCCAGCAGCTTACTGGGACTGGAAAATTCACCCCTCCACTTT.

The J gene is TRBJ2-7, the V gene TRBV5-1, with unresolved D. CDR3 length: 13 amino acids. Trimming cost V 8 bases and J 4 bases, with 16 bases left between them. CDR1 is SGHRS, CDR2 YFSETQ, per germline. The CDR3 reads CASAPSSVYEQYF. The CDR3 region has the DNA TGCGCCAGTGCTCCCTCTTCGGTTTACGAGCAGTACTTC. Based on the CDR3 plus reference TRBV5-1 and TRBJ2-7, the full variable domain is KAGVTQTPRYLIKTRGQQVTLSCSPISGHRSVSWYQQTPGQGLQFLFEYFSETQRNKGNFPGRFSGRQFSNSRSEMNVSTLELGDSALYLCASAPSSVYEQYFGPGTRLTVT.

The chain recombines TRBV4-1 with TRBJ1-5; 7 nucleotides match TRBD1. The CDR3 has 15 residues. Unmatched junction bases numbered 9, after V lost 1 base and J lost 9 bases. The germline V gene has CDR1 MGHRA and CDR2 YSYEKL. The CDR3 is CASSQVRGESPPQHF. In DNA, the CDR3 is TGCGCCAGCAGCCAAGTCAGGGGGGAATCTCCGCCCCAGCATTTT.

The chain is built from TRBV19 and TRBJ2-7; a possible D gene is TRBD2 (7 bases). CDR1 is LNHDA and CDR2 is SQIVND in the germline V gene (reference sequence). This CDR3 is built from 15 residues. With 6 bases removed from V and 0 bases from J, the gap between germline ends came to 15 bases. The CDR3 is CASRRLAGASYEQYF. The CDR3 coding sequence is TGTGCCAGTAGACGGCTCGCGGGGGCCTCCTACGAGCAGTACTTC.

The chain joins TRBV6-2 or TRBV6-3 to TRBJ2-1; TRBD2 aligns across 15 bases. Losses at the gene ends were 5 bases for V and 7 bases for J; bases not matched to a gene: 18. In germline, CDR1 is MNHEY, CDR2 SVGEGT. The CDR3 covers 20 residues. The CDR3 sequence: CASSALLTKGTSGRFNEQFF. For the CDR3, the DNA is TGTGCCAGCAGTGCCCTTTTAACGAAAGGGACTAGCGGGAGGTTTAATGAGCAGTTCTTC.

Here the CDR3 DNA reads TGTGCCAGCAGTCTCTACCGGGAAACCGGGGAGCTGTTTTTT. It codes for CASSLYRETGELFF. The rearrangement joins TRBV6-5 to TRBJ2-2; maybe TRBD2 (5 bases). The CDR3 sequence is 14 residues long. Trimming cost V 5 bases and J 5 bases, with 12 bases left between them. The V gene's germline CDR1 is MNHEY and CDR2 SVGAGI.

This clone was found once. This chain links TRBV2 with TRBJ1-5; 9 bases are a match to TRBD1. The V gene's germline CDR1 is SNHLY and CDR2 FYNNEI. V gave up 5 bases and J gave up 5 bases; unmatched junction bases: 4. This CDR3 is 14 amino acids long. The CDR3: CASSRQGGDQPQHF. In DNA form, the CDR3 reads TGTGCCAGCAGTCGACAGGGGGGTGATCAGCCCCAGCATTTT.

This sequence joins TRBV10-1 and TRBJ2-1; D is possibly TRBD1 (6 bases). The V gene's germline CDR1 is WNHNN and CDR2 SYGVQD (reference sequence). CDR3 length equals 12 residues. Trimming pared 7 bases from V and 5 bases from J, leaving 9 bases between. The CDR3 region is CASIRGNNEQFF. In DNA, the CDR3 is TGCGCCAGCATAAGGGGGAACAATGAGCAGTTCTTC.

The chain couples TRBV30 to TRBJ1-2; TRBD1 is a possible D gene (5 bases). Germline V lookup: CDR1 GTSNPN, CDR2 SVGIG (reference sequence). Trimming cost V 2 bases and J 8 bases, with 15 bases left between them. The CDR3 is 13 residues long. Here the CDR3 DNA reads TGTGCCTGGAGTATCCAGCAGGGTGCGGGCTACACCTTC. It codes for CAWSIQQGAGYTF.

Of note for this clone: The same CDR3 also results from other DNA sequences found in this sample. This chain uses TRBV7-2 with TRBJ1-6; possibly TRBD1 for D (5 bases). V lost 2 bases and J 8 bases, leaving 7 bases between the germline ends. The CDR3 has 13 amino acids. The germline CDR1 and CDR2 sequences are SGHTA and FQGNSA. CDR3 residues: CASSLQGDSPLHF. The DNA for the CDR3 is TGTGCCAGCAGCTTACAGGGCGATTCACCCCTCCACTTT.

The table lists this clone with a few counts. The CDR3 is CASSILEAGGRDSYTF. In DNA, the CDR3 is TGTGCCAGTAGTATCTTGGAGGCAGGCGGTCGAGATAGCTACACCTTC. The chain employs TRBV19 and TRBJ1-2, with D uncertain. The CDR3 is made up of 16 amino acids. V lost 3 bases and J 9 bases, leaving 23 bases between the germline ends. Germline CDR1 LNHDA, CDR2 SQIVND (reference sequence).

This chain links TRBV6-2 or TRBV6-3 with TRBJ2-3, with a weak D call TRBD2 (7 bases). The germline CDR1 and CDR2 sequences are MNHEY and SVGEGT. CDR3 length: 17 residues. V was cut by 2 bases and J by 2 bases, with 17 bases left in between. This CDR3 is CASSYPAGAQHTDTQYF. The CDR3 DNA sequence: TGTGCCAGCAGTTACCCGGCGGGGGCCCAACACACAGATACGCAGTATTTT.